This TCR beta chain stems from a study of blood T cell repertoires in COVID-19. Across the study: Samples taken during acute and convalescent COVID-19 were collected in the United States, Italy and Spain.

The authors' processing: Reference gene primer amplification gave nucleated cell count estimates. The assay was immunoSEQ multiplex PCR, and TCRdb's table has in-frame clones only and misses some. From that table come the V and J calls and clone size; the DNA was used to work out D and trimming. Here the sample spans more than 200,000 clones, 80% to 90% being singletons. With 3 bases removed from V and 3 bases from J, the gap between germline ends came to 8 bases. CDR1 SNHLY and CDR2 FYNNEI come from the germline V gene. The CDR3 runs to 13 residues. The chain has TRBV2 and TRBJ1-1, with D possibly matching TRBD1 (5 bases). The sample was peripheral blood. The TCR originated in a woman aged 40-49 years with active or convalescent COVID-19. The DNA of the CDR3 is TGTGCCAGCAGTGATGGGGGGTACACTGAAGCTTTCTTT. Encoded protein: CASSDGGYTEAFF.